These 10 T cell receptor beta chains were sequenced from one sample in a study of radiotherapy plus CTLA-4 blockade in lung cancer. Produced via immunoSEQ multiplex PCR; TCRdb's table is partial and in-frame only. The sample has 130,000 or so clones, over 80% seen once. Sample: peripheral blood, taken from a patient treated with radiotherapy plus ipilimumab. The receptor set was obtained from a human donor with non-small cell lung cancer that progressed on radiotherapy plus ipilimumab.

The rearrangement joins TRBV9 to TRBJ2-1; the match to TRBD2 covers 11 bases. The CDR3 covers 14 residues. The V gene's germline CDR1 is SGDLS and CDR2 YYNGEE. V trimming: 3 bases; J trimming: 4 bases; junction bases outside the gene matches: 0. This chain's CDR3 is CASSGLAGYNEQFF. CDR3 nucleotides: TGTGCCAGCAGCGGACTAGCGGGGTACAATGAGCAGTTCTTC.

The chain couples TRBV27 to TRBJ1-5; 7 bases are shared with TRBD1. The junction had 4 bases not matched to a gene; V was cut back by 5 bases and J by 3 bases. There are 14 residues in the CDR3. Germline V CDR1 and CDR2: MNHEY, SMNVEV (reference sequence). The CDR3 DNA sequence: TGTGCCAGCAGTGAGGGGGCCCTCAATCAGCCCCAGCATTTT. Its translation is CASSEGALNQPQHF.

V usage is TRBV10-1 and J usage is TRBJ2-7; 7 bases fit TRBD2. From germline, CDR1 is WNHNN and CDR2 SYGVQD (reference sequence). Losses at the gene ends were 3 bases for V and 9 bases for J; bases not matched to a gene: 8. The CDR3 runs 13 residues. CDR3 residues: CASSDGGGRGQYF. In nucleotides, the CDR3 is TGCGCCAGCAGTGATGGGGGGGGACGCGGGCAGTACTTC.

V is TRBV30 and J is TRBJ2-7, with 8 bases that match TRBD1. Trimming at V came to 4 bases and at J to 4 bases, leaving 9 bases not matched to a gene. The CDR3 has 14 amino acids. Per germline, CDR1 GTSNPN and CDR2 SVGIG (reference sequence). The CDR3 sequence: CAWKGQGAGYEQYF. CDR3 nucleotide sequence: TGTGCCTGGAAGGGGCAGGGGGCTGGTTACGAGCAGTACTTC. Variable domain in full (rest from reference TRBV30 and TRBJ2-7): SQTIHQWPATLVQPVGSPLSLECTVEGTSNPNLYWYRQAAGRGLQLLFYSVGIGQISSEVPQNLSASRPQDRQFILSSKKLLLSDSGFYLCAWKGQGAGYEQYFGPGTRLTVT.

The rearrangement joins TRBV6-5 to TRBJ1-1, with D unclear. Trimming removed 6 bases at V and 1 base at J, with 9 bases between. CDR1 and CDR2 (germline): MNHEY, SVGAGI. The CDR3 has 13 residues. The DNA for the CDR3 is TGTGCCAGCAGCATGATGAGGAACACTGAAGCTTTCTTT. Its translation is CASSMMRNTEAFF.

CDR3 region: CATSMGLAGVVDTQYF. CDR3 bases: TGTGCCACCAGCATGGGACTAGCGGGAGTAGTAGATACGCAGTATTTT. This chain connects TRBV15 to TRBJ2-3, with TRBD2 matching over 14 bases. J was trimmed by 5 bases and V by 4 bases; bases with no gene match: 5. CDR1 is LNHNV and CDR2 is YYDKDF in the germline V gene (reference sequence). CDR3 length equals 16 residues.

CDR3 in DNA: TGCGCCAGCAGCCAGGCTATCAACACTGAAGCTTTCTTT. As protein: CASSQAINTEAFF. V gene TRBV4-1 combines with J gene TRBJ1-1, with no clear D. The CDR3 is made up of 13 amino acids. V lost 3 bases to trimming and J lost 2 bases, with 7 bases between them. Per the germline V gene, CDR1 is MGHRA and CDR2 is YSYEKL.

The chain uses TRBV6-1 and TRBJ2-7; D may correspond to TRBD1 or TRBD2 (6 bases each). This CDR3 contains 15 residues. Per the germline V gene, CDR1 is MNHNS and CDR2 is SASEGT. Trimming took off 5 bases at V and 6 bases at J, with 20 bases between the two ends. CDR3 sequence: CASSTMWGAQGEQYF. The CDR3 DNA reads TGTGCCAGCAGTACCATGTGGGGGGCTCAGGGCGAGCAGTACTTC.

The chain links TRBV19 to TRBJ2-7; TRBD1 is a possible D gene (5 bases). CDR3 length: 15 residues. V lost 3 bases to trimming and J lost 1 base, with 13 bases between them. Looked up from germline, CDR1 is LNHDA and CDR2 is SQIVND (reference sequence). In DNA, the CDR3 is TGTGCCAGTAGTATCGGCGGTACAGGATCCTACGAGCAGTACTTC. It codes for CASSIGGTGSYEQYF.

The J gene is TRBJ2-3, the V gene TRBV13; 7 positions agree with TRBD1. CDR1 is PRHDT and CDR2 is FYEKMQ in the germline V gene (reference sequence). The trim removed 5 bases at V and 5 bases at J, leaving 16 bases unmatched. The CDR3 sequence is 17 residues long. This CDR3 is CASSHTRDSQRVDTQYF. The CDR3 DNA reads TGTGCCAGCAGCCATACCCGGGACAGTCAGAGGGTAGATACGCAGTATTTT.